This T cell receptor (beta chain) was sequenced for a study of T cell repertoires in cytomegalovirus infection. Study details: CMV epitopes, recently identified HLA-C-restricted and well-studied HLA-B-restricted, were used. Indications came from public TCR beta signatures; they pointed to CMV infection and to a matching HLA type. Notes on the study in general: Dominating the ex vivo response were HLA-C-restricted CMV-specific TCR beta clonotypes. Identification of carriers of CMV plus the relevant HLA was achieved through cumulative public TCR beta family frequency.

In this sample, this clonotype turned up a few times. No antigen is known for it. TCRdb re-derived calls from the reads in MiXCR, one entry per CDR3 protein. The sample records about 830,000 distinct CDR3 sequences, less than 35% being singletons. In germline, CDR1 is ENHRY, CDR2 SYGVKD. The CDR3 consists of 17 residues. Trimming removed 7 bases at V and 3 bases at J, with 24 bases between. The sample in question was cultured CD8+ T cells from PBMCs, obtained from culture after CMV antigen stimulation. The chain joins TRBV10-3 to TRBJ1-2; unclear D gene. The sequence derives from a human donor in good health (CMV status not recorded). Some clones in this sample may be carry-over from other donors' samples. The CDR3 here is CAIKIFMGNHRDYGYTF. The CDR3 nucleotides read TGTGCCATCAAGATTTTTATGGGTAACCATCGTGACTATGGCTACACCTTC.